This TCR beta chain was sequenced during a study of CD8 T cells in Susac syndrome. The authors sequenced TCR beta from blood CD8+ and CD4+ T cells. After extraction with the RNeasy kit, roughly 0.45 to 1 ug of the RNA was reverse transcribed using random hexamers. TCRdb processed the immunoSEQ multiplex PCR reads anew with MiXCR; each CDR3 protein has one entry. The repertoire holds 150,000 to 200,000 distinct CDR3 sequences, with roughly 95% as singletons. The CDR3 is made up of 13 amino acids. Germline V gene lookup returns CDR1 SGDLS and CDR2 YYNGEE. V lost 3 bases to trimming and J lost 7 bases, with 10 bases between them.

The sample comprised CD4+ T cells from PBMCs. This chain links TRBV9 with TRBJ2-2; D ambiguous. The receptor comes from a human donor with multiple sclerosis. This CDR3 is CASSARQVGELFF. For the CDR3, the DNA is TGTGCCAGCAGCGCCCGCCAGGTCGGGGAGCTGTTTTTT.